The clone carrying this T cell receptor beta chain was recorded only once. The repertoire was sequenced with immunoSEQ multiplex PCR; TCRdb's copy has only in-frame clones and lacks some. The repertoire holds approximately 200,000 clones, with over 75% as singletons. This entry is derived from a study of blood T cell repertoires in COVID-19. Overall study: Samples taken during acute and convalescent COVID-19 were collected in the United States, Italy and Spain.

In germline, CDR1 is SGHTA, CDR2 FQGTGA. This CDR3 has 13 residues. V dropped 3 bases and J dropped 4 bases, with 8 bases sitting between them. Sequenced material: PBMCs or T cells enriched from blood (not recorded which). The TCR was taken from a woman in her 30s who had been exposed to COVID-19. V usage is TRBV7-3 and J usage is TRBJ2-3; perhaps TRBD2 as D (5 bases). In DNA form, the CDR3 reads TGTGCCAGCAGCTTCACTAGTTCAGATACGCAGTATTTT. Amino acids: CASSFTSSDTQYF.